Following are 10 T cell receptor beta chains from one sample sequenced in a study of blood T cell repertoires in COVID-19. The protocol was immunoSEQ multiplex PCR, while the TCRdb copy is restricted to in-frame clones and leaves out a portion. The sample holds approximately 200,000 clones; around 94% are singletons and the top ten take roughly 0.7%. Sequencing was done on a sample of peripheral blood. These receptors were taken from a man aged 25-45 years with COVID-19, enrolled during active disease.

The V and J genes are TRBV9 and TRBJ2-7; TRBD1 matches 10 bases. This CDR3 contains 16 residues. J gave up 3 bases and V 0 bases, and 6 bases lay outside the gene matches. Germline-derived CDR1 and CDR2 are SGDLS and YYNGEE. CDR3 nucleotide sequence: TGTGCCAGCAGCGTAGGTTCGGGACAGGGGTTCTACGAGCAGTACTTC. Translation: CASSVGSGQGFYEQYF.

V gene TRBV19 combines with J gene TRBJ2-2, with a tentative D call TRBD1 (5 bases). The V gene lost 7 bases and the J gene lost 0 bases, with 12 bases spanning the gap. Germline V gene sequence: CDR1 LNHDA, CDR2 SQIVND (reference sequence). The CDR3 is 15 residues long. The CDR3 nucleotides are TGTGCCAGTAAAATGCAGGGCGCGAACACCGGGGAGCTGTTTTTT. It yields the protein CASKMQGANTGELFF. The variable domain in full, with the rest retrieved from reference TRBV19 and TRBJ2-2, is DGGITQSPKYLFRKEGQNVTLSCEQNLNHDAMYWYRQDPGQGLRLIYYSQIVNDFQKGDIAEGYSVSREKKESFPLTVTSAQKNPTAFYLCASKMQGANTGELFFGEGSRLTVL.

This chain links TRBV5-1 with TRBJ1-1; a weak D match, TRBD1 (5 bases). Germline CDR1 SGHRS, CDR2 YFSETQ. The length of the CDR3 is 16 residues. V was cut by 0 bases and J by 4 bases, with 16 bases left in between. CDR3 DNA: TGCGCCAGCAGCTTGGCCGCGGGGGTTGGGGGCACTGAAGCTTTCTTT. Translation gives CASSLAAGVGGTEAFF. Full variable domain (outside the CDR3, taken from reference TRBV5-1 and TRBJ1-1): KAGVTQTPRYLIKTRGQQVTLSCSPISGHRSVSWYQQTPGQGLQFLFEYFSETQRNKGNFPGRFSGRQFSNSRSEMNVSTLELGDSALYLCASSLAAGVGGTEAFFGQGTRLTVV.

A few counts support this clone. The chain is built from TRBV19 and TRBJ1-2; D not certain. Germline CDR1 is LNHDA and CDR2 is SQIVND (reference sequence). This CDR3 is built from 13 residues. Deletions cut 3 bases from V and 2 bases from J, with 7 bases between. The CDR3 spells CASSIHGNYGYTF. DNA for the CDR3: TGTGCCAGTAGTATCCACGGGAACTATGGCTACACCTTC.

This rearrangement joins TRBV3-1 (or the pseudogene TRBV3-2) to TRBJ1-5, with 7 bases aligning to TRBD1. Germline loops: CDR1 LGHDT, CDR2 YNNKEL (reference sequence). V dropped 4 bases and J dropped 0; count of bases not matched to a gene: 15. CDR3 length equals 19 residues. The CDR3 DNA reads TGTGCCAGCAGCCCGTGGACAGGACGGGAGTTTTATAGCAATCAGCCCCAGCATTTT. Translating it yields CASSPWTGREFYSNQPQHF.

The DNA for the CDR3 is TGCGCCAGCAGCTTAACACAGGGGGAGAACACTGAAGCTTTCTTT. Protein sequence: CASSLTQGENTEAFF. This chain links TRBV5-1 with TRBJ1-1, with 8 bases matching TRBD1. V lost 2 bases, J lost 1 base, and 4 bases stayed unmatched. This CDR3 is 15 amino acids long. Germline CDR1 is SGHRS and CDR2 is YFSETQ. Drawing the rest from reference TRBV5-1 and TRBJ1-1, the complete variable domain is KAGVTQTPRYLIKTRGQQVTLSCSPISGHRSVSWYQQTPGQGLQFLFEYFSETQRNKGNFPGRFSGRQFSNSRSEMNVSTLELGDSALYLCASSLTQGENTEAFFGQGTRLTVV.

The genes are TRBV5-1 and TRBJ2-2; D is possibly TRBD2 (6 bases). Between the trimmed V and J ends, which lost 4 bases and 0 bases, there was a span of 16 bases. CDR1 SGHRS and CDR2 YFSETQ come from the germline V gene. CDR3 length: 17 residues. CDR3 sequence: CASSRELARANTGELFF. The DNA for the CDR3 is TGCGCCAGCAGCCGGGAGCTCGCTCGCGCGAACACCGGGGAGCTGTTTTTT.

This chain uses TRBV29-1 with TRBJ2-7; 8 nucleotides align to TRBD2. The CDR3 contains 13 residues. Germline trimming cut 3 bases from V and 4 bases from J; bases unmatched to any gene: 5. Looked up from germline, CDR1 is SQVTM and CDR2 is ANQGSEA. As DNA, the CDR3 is TGCAGCGTTGATGTCGGGGGGGCGTACGAGCAGTACTTC. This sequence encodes CSVDVGGAYEQYF.

The CDR3 nucleotides read TGTGCCAGCCAGGGGATCCCGGCTAGCGGGGGCCTCTACAATGAGCAGTTCTTC. Translation: CASQGIPASGGLYNEQFF. The rearrangement joins TRBV2 to TRBJ2-1, with 10 nucleotides matching TRBD2. Trimming took 8 bases from V and 3 from J; bases not matched to a gene: 16. The CDR3 covers 18 residues. Per germline, CDR1 SNHLY and CDR2 FYNNEI.

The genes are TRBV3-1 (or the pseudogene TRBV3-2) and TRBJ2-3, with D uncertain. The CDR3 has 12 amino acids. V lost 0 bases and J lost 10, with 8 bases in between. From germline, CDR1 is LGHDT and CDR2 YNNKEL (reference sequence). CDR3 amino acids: CASSQDTDAQYF. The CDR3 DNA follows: TGTGCCAGCAGCCAAGATACAGACGCGCAGTATTTT.